This is a list of T cell receptor beta chains from one sample in a study of blood T cell repertoires in COVID-19. Measured with immunoSEQ multiplex PCR; TCRdb has only the in-frame clones, and not every one. Among 250,000 to 400,000 clones, roughly 89% were seen once, and the ten largest hold approximately 5%. Sequencing was carried out using PBMCs or T cells enriched from blood (not recorded which). These receptor sequences come from a man between 60 and 70 years old who had recovered from COVID-19. CDR3s include the opening cysteine and the closing phenylalanine or tryptophan. The D gene is left open where the match is weak. Not all rows give a size; the values are once, few, many and, for expanded clones, a class.

CDR3aa: CASSLELGADTQYF
CDR3nt: TGTGCCAGCAGCTTGGAGTTGGGCGCAGATACGCAGTATTTT
j_gene: TRBJ2-3
v_gene: TRBV5-4
d_gene: -
abundance: -

CDR3aa: CASSLFAGGRDGYTF
CDR3nt: TGTGCCAGCAGTTTATTCGCAGGGGGCCGAGATGGCTACACCTTC
j_gene: TRBJ1-2
v_gene: TRBV27
d_gene: TRBD1
abundance: once

CDR3aa: CASSTPRTSGNSYNEQFF
CDR3nt: TGTGCCAGCAGCACTCCTCGGACTAGCGGGAACTCCTACAATGAGCAGTTCTTC
j_gene: TRBJ2-1
v_gene: TRBV21-1
d_gene: -
abundance: once

CDR3aa: CASSPTGRTEAFF
CDR3nt: TGTGCCAGCTCACCCACAGGGCGTACTGAAGCTTTCTTT
j_gene: TRBJ1-1
v_gene: TRBV18
d_gene: -
abundance: -

CDR3aa: CASSPPGLAGYNEQFF
CDR3nt: TGCGCCAGCAGCCCGCCGGGACTAGCGGGATACAATGAGCAGTTCTTC
j_gene: TRBJ2-1
v_gene: TRBV5-1
d_gene: TRBD2
abundance: -

CDR3aa: CASSAYNQPQHF
CDR3nt: TGTGCCAGCAGCGCCTACAATCAGCCCCAGCATTTT
j_gene: TRBJ1-5
v_gene: TRBV7-2
d_gene: -
abundance: -

CDR3aa: CASSLAAGGSPINEKLFF
CDR3nt: TGCGCCAGCAGCTTGGCGGCAGGGGGGTCTCCAATTAATGAAAAACTGTTTTTT
j_gene: TRBJ1-4
v_gene: TRBV5-1
d_gene: TRBD1
abundance: -

CDR3aa: CASSYSGTSVPGELFF
CDR3nt: TGTGCCAGCAGTTATTCCGGGACTAGCGTTCCCGGGGAGCTGTTTTTT
j_gene: TRBJ2-2
v_gene: TRBV6-5
d_gene: TRBD2
abundance: -

CDR3aa: CAISEAGNTGELFF
CDR3nt: TGTGCCATCAGTGAAGCAGGGAACACCGGGGAGCTGTTTTTT
j_gene: TRBJ2-2
v_gene: TRBV10-3
d_gene: -
abundance: -

CDR3aa: CASSSQAGVDNEQFF
CDR3nt: TGTGCCAGCAGCTCCCAAGCGGGAGTCGACAATGAGCAGTTCTTC
j_gene: TRBJ2-1
v_gene: TRBV7-3
d_gene: TRBD2
abundance: -

CDR3aa: CASFSGNDNEQFF
CDR3nt: TGTGCCAGTTTTAGCGGGAATGACAATGAGCAGTTCTTC
j_gene: TRBJ2-1
v_gene: TRBV28
d_gene: TRBD2
abundance: -

CDR3aa: CSARGDSEAFF
CDR3nt: TGCAGTGCTAGAGGGGACAGCGAAGCTTTCTTT
j_gene: TRBJ1-1
v_gene: TRBV20-1
d_gene: TRBD1
abundance: -

CDR3aa: CASSPIQGAAGELFF
CDR3nt: TGTGCCAGCAGCCCAATACAGGGGGCCGCCGGGGAGCTGTTTTTT
j_gene: TRBJ2-2
v_gene: TRBV7-2
d_gene: TRBD1
abundance: once

CDR3aa: CASSQTALAGVRDTQYF
CDR3nt: TGTGCCAGCAGCCAAACCGCGCTAGCGGGGGTTCGAGATACGCAGTATTTT
j_gene: TRBJ2-3
v_gene: TRBV7-3
d_gene: TRBD2
abundance: -

CDR3aa: CASSQTWDRATTQYF
CDR3nt: TGTGCCAGCAGCCAGACCTGGGACAGGGCCACTACGCAGTATTTT
j_gene: TRBJ2-3
v_gene: TRBV3-1/TRBV3-2
d_gene: TRBD1
abundance: -

CDR3aa: CASSLVRDLAGQINIQYF
CDR3nt: TGTGCCAGCAGCTTAGTAAGGGACTTGGCGGGCCAAATAAACATTCAGTACTTC
j_gene: TRBJ2-4
v_gene: TRBV11-2
d_gene: -
abundance: -

CDR3aa: CASSLLGWNQGASDTQYF
CDR3nt: TGTGCCAGCAGCTTACTAGGTTGGAACCAAGGGGCGTCAGATACGCAGTATTTT
j_gene: TRBJ2-3
v_gene: TRBV11-2
d_gene: -
abundance: -

CDR3aa: CASSLSLPHPVTNYGYTF
CDR3nt: TGCGCCAGCAGCTTGTCACTACCCCATCCCGTTACTAACTATGGCTACACCTTC
j_gene: TRBJ1-2
v_gene: TRBV5-1
d_gene: -
abundance: -

CDR3aa: CASSSGVGRNTEAFF
CDR3nt: TGTGCCAGCAGCAGCGGGGTCGGCAGGAACACTGAAGCTTTCTTT
j_gene: TRBJ1-1
v_gene: TRBV14
d_gene: -
abundance: -